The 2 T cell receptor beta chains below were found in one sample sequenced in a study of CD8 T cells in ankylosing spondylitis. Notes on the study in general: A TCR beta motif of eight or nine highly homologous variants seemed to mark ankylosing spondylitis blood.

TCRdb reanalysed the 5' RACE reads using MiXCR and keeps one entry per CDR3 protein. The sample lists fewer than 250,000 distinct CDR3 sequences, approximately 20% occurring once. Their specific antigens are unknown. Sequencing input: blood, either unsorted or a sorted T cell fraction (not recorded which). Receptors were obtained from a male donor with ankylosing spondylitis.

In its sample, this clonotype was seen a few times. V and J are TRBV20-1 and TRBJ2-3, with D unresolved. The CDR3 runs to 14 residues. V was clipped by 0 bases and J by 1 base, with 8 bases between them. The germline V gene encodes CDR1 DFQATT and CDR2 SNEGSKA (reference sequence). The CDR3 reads CSARERLRTDTQYF. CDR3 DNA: TGCAGTGCTAGAGAAAGGTTACGCACAGATACGCAGTATTTT.

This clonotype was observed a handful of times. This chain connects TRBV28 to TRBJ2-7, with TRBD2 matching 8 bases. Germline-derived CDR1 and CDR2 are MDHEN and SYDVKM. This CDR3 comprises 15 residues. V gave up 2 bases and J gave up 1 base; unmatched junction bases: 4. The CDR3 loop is CASSLRGLVSYEQYF. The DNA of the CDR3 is TGTGCCAGCAGTTTACGGGGACTAGTTTCCTACGAGCAGTACTTC.